These T cell receptor beta chains were read from a single sample in a study of control samples from healthy donors and cancer patients. The assay was immunoSEQ multiplex PCR, and TCRdb's table has in-frame clones only and misses some. The sample lists about 69,000 clones, more than 80% occurring once. Material for sequencing was PBMCs. The receptors here all came from a woman in her fifties or sixties with lung cancer. Both conserved end residues are part of each CDR3. D genes are given only for firm matches. Clone size is given for some rows only: seen once, a few or many times, or a class if the clone is expanded.

CDR3nt,CDR3aa,abundance,v_gene,j_gene,d_gene
TGTGCCAGCAGCTTAATGGAGATCACTAATTCACCCCTCCACTTT,CASSLMEITNSPLHF,.,TRBV7-6,TRBJ1-6,.
TGTGCCAGCAGCCAAGTTGGGGCTTCACCCCTCCACTTT,CASSQVGASPLHF,.,TRBV14,TRBJ1-6,.
TGCGCCAGCAGCTTTGGGGCCCAAGCCTACGAGCAGTACTTC,CASSFGAQAYEQYF,once,TRBV5-1,TRBJ2-7,.
TGTGCCAGTACCCCGGCGGCTCTTGGAAACACCATATATTTT,CASTPAALGNTIYF,.,TRBV19,TRBJ1-3,.
TGTGCCAGCACATCGTGGGAGGAGATGGGGAAAGATGGCTACACCTTC,CASTSWEEMGKDGYTF,.,TRBV7-9,TRBJ1-2,.
TGTGCCACCAGTGATTTTCGAGAGGGAGGCTACACCTTC,CATSDFREGGYTF,.,TRBV24-1,TRBJ1-2,.
TGTGCCAGTAGTATTTTACGAGGAGGAAATGAAAAACTGTTTTTT,CASSILRGGNEKLFF,.,TRBV19,TRBJ1-4,.
TGTGCCAGCAGCTTGTCCGCATTCAATGGCTACACCTTC,CASSLSAFNGYTF,.,TRBV5-6,TRBJ1-2,.
TGTGCCAGCTCACCAGGACAGGGGAAGATTGAGACCCAGTACTTC,CASSPGQGKIETQYF,.,TRBV18,TRBJ2-5,TRBD1
TGTGCCTCTGATATCGGGGGGATAATGGGATCACCCCTCCACTTT,CASDIGGIMGSPLHF,.,TRBV6-5,TRBJ1-6,.
TGCGCCAGCAGCTTGAACGGGGGAGAGACCCAGTACTTC,CASSLNGGETQYF,few,TRBV5-1,TRBJ2-5,.
TGTGCCAGCAGCTTTGTTATGAACACTGAAGCTTTCTTT,CASSFVMNTEAFF,.,TRBV11-3,TRBJ1-1,.
TGTGCCAGCGAGGGAGGGGACTCAGATACGCAGTATTTT,CASEGGDSDTQYF,.,TRBV18,TRBJ2-3,TRBD2
TGTGCCAGCAGTTTCCCGCCCAGGGAGTACGGCTACACCTTC,CASSFPPREYGYTF,.,TRBV6-2/TRBV6-3,TRBJ1-2,.
TGCGCCAGCAGCCAAGATTTACGCGGGGGAAACTACGAGCAGTACTTC,CASSQDLRGGNYEQYF,.,TRBV4-3,TRBJ2-7,TRBD2
TGTGCCAGCAGCTCGACAGGGCGCGCTGGCTACACCTTC,CASSSTGRAGYTF,.,TRBV7-2,TRBJ1-2,TRBD1
TGTGCCAGCAGCCAAGAACAGGGTAATTCACCCCTCCACTTT,CASSQEQGNSPLHF,.,TRBV11-2,TRBJ1-6,.
TGTGCCAGCAGACGGGGACAGCTATCGACGGCTTTCTTT,CASRRGQLSTAFF,.,TRBV5-6,TRBJ1-1,TRBD1
TGTGCCAGCAGCTCCAGAGGGCCAGGTGCCACAGATACGCAGTATTTT,CASSSRGPGATDTQYF,.,TRBV7-6,TRBJ2-3,.
TGTGCCAGCAGCTGGGGCGGCACTGAAGCTTTCTTT,CASSWGGTEAFF,.,TRBV5-6,TRBJ1-1,.
TGTGCCAGCAGCTGGGCAGCAGGGTCAACTAATGAAAAACTGTTTTTT,CASSWAAGSTNEKLFF,.,TRBV5-5,TRBJ1-4,.
TGCGCCAGCAGCCCGGACGACAGACCCCAGAATAGCAATCAGCCCCAGCATTTT,CASSPDDRPQNSNQPQHF,.,TRBV5-1,TRBJ1-5,.
TGTGCCAGCGGCATCAACAGGGGACACCAAGAGACCCAGTACTTC,CASGINRGHQETQYF,.,TRBV6-5,TRBJ2-5,TRBD1
TGTGCCAGCAAAAACAGGGCCTACGAGCAGTACTTC,CASKNRAYEQYF,.,TRBV2,TRBJ2-7,.
TGTGCCAGCTCACCATCAAGGGCCGCTGAAGCTTTCTTT,CASSPSRAAEAFF,.,TRBV18,TRBJ1-1,.
TGTGCCAGCAGCTTGTCCGGGACAGTCTATGGCTACACCTTC,CASSLSGTVYGYTF,.,TRBV11-2,TRBJ1-2,TRBD1
TGTGCCAGCAGCCGGACGCGGGGGGCAAGTCCCGAGCAGTTCTTC,CASSRTRGASPEQFF,.,TRBV14,TRBJ2-1,TRBD2
TGTGCCAGCAGTCCGCGGGGAGGGGCGAACTATGGCTACACCTTC,CASSPRGGANYGYTF,.,TRBV6-5,TRBJ1-2,.
TGTGCCAGTAGTATGACGGGGGGCATTTGGAACGAGCAGTACTTC,CASSMTGGIWNEQYF,few,TRBV19,TRBJ2-7,.
TGTGCCAGCAGCTTAGATGGGCAGGCACCCTATGGCTACACCTTC,CASSLDGQAPYGYTF,.,TRBV7-2,TRBJ1-2,.
TGTGCCAGCAGCTTGGGACTAGCGGGGGGGACCACAGATACGCAGTATTTT,CASSLGLAGGTTDTQYF,once,TRBV5-8,TRBJ2-3,TRBD2
TGTGCCAGCAGTCCCACGGGGGGGAGCTCCTATAATTCACCCCTCCACTTT,CASSPTGGSSYNSPLHF,.,TRBV27,TRBJ1-6,.
TGCGCCAGCAGCCTGGGGACTGGGACCCAGTACTTC,CASSLGTGTQYF,.,TRBV10-2,TRBJ2-5,.
TGTGCCAGCAGATCCGGACTAGCGGGGGGTCTGCGACCAGATACGCAGTATTTT,CASRSGLAGGLRPDTQYF,.,TRBV5-6,TRBJ2-3,TRBD2
TGTGCCAGCAGTTTTGGGACAGCTGAAGCTTTCTTT,CASSFGTAEAFF,.,TRBV12-3/TRBV12-4,TRBJ1-1,TRBD1
TGTGCCAGCAGCCAAACGACAGGGCTGGCTTTCTTT,CASSQTTGLAFF,.,TRBV12-3/TRBV12-4,TRBJ1-1,TRBD1
TGTGCCAGCAGTTCAGGGGGCCGGTATGGCTACACCTTC,CASSSGGRYGYTF,.,TRBV28,TRBJ1-2,TRBD1
TGTGCCAGCAGCTTGAAATTGGGTAATGAGCAGTTCTTC,CASSLKLGNEQFF,.,TRBV5-4,TRBJ2-1,.
TGTGCCAGCAGTCTATCGAACACCGGGGAGCTGTTTTTT,CASSLSNTGELFF,.,TRBV6-2/TRBV6-3,TRBJ2-2,.
TGTGCCAGTAGTATGAATGGGGGCGCAGATACGCAGTATTTT,CASSMNGGADTQYF,.,TRBV19,TRBJ2-3,.
TGCGCCAGCAGCGTGGACGGGGGCACTGAAGCTTTCTTT,CASSVDGGTEAFF,.,TRBV5-1,TRBJ1-1,.
TGTGCCAGCAGCCGGGGAGGGGACAGGAAGAACACTGAAGCTTTCTTT,CASSRGGDRKNTEAFF,.,TRBV5-4,TRBJ1-1,TRBD1
TGTGCCTGGAGTGTAAGGGGACAGTTCAATGAGCAGTTCTTC,CAWSVRGQFNEQFF,.,TRBV30,TRBJ2-1,TRBD1
TGTGCCACCAGCAGAGAACTCTTTGGGACTTCCTGGCCCGGGGAGCTGTTTTTT,CATSRELFGTSWPGELFF,.,TRBV15,TRBJ2-2,.
TGCGCCAGCAGCTCCCCGGAGAGACAGGGCCAGTTCTTC,CASSSPERQGQFF,.,TRBV5-1,TRBJ2-1,TRBD1
TGTGCCAGCAGCTTAAGAGGCCCCTCAGATACGCAGTATTTT,CASSLRGPSDTQYF,once,TRBV7-2,TRBJ2-3,.
TGCAGCGTTGGTCGACAGGGGGCGCTAAATGAGCAGTTCTTC,CSVGRQGALNEQFF,.,TRBV29-1,TRBJ2-1,TRBD1
TGCGCCAGCAGCCAAGAAAGCCAGGGTCGTGGCAATCAGCCCCAGCATTTT,CASSQESQGRGNQPQHF,.,TRBV4-1,TRBJ1-5,.
TGTGCCAGCAGGTATAGGGATGGCTACACCTTC,CASRYRDGYTF,.,TRBV27,TRBJ1-2,.
TGTGCCAGCAGTACGACAGGGACTGGGGCCAACGTCCTGACTTTC,CASSTTGTGANVLTF,.,TRBV28,TRBJ2-6,TRBD1
TGTGCCAGCAGTTACGGGGGACAGCCTAACTATGGCTACACCTTC,CASSYGGQPNYGYTF,.,TRBV6-6,TRBJ1-2,TRBD1
TGTGCCAGCAGTGAGAACTACGAGCAGTACTTC,CASSENYEQYF,.,TRBV25-1,TRBJ2-7,.
TGTGCCAGCACTGAGGGTGTATCTGAAGCTTTCTTT,CASTEGVSEAFF,once,TRBV12-3/TRBV12-4,TRBJ1-1,.
TGTGCCAGCAGCGTTTCAGGGATATTCTCCTACAATGAGCAGTTCTTC,CASSVSGIFSYNEQFF,.,TRBV9,TRBJ2-1,.
TGTGCCAGCAGTTTAATGACAGGGTTAAACTATGGCTACACCTTC,CASSLMTGLNYGYTF,.,TRBV28,TRBJ1-2,TRBD1